These 23 T cell receptor beta chains were all obtained from the same sample, sequenced in a study of blood T cell repertoires in COVID-19. Measured with immunoSEQ multiplex PCR; TCRdb has only the in-frame clones, and not every one. The profile shows approximately 260,000 clones, about 88% of them singletons. The sequenced sample consisted of peripheral blood. The receptors originated from a man aged 18 to 30 with active or convalescent COVID-19.

This sequence joins TRBV27 and TRBJ2-2; D gene unclear. CDR1 and CDR2 from the germline V gene are MNHEY and SMNVEV (reference sequence). Trimming took off 6 bases at V and 7 bases at J, with 15 bases between the two ends. The CDR3 spans 14 residues. CDR3 region: CASRPRTTGGELFF. The CDR3 coding sequence is TGTGCCAGCAGGCCCCGAACCACGGGCGGGGAGCTGTTTTTT.

The genes are TRBV9 and TRBJ1-1; TRBD1 matches 7 bases. From germline, CDR1 is SGDLS and CDR2 YYNGEE. The CDR3 totals 14 residues. V lost 2 bases to trimming and J lost 1 base; unmatched junction nucleotides: 2. CDR3 in DNA: TGTGCCAGCAGCGTGACAGGGCAGAACACTGAAGCTTTCTTT. This gives the protein CASSVTGQNTEAFF.

This clone appeared a single time. The rearrangement joins TRBV4-1 to TRBJ2-2; D is perhaps TRBD1 (6 bases). Germline V lookup: CDR1 MGHRA, CDR2 YSYEKL. Trimming shortened V by 0 bases and J by 4 bases, and 9 bases separated the two germline ends. The CDR3 is 15 amino acids. CDR3 nucleotides: TGCGCCAGCAGCCAAGATCGAGGGGGCACCGGGGAGCTGTTTTTT. It codes for CASSQDRGGTGELFF.

The chain recombines TRBV12-3 or TRBV12-4 with TRBJ2-2; D is ambiguous. The CDR3 is 13 residues long. V shed 4 bases and J shed 6 bases, with 9 bases lying between them. CDR3 region: CASSSSSPGELFF. In nucleotides, the CDR3 is TGTGCCAGCAGTTCCTCTAGTCCCGGGGAGCTGTTTTTT.

This clone was counted a single time. The chain links TRBV7-2 to TRBJ2-3; D possibly corresponds to TRBD2 (6 bases). The CDR3 runs 13 residues. V shed 7 bases and J shed 1 base, with 9 bases lying between them. Germline CDR1 is SGHTA and CDR2 is FQGNSA. The CDR3 DNA sequence: TGTGCCAGCACCGAGCGGGGCACAGATACGCAGTATTTT. Protein product: CASTERGTDTQYF.

This clone is a singleton in its sample. The gene calls are TRBV28 and TRBJ2-5; 10 bases are shared with TRBD1. This CDR3 region has 14 residues. Trimming at V came to 8 bases and at J to 5 bases, leaving 8 bases not matched to a gene. Germline V gene data show CDR1 as MDHEN and CDR2 as SYDVKM. CDR3 sequence reads: CASLSGTGVETQYF. The CDR3, as DNA: TGTGCCAGCTTATCCGGGACAGGGGTGGAGACCCAGTACTTC.

The chain employs TRBV6-5 and TRBJ2-5; D call uncertain. Germline CDR1 MNHEY, CDR2 SVGAGI. The CDR3 totals 14 residues. The germline V and J ends were trimmed by 6 bases and 5 bases, with 16 bases remaining between them. This CDR3 reads CASSPWASQETQYF. Here the CDR3 DNA reads TGTGCCAGCAGCCCCTGGGCGAGTCAGGAGACCCAGTACTTC.

V gene TRBV9 combines with J gene TRBJ2-1; possible D gene TRBD1, 5 bases. Germline V CDR1 and CDR2: SGDLS, YYNGEE. Trimming took off 3 bases at V and 3 bases at J, with 16 bases between the two ends. CDR3 length equals 16 residues. The CDR3 DNA follows: TGTGCCAGCAGCGCCGGTAAGAGCAGGGACTACAATGAGCAGTTCTTC. Translating gives CASSAGKSRDYNEQFF.

V gene TRBV6-5 combines with J gene TRBJ1-2; 10 bases match TRBD1. This CDR3 is 15 amino acids long. Germline-derived CDR1 and CDR2 are MNHEY and SVGAGI. The ends lost 7 bases at V and 2 bases at J; junction bases unmatched: 7. DNA of the CDR3: TGTGCCAGCATCCTAGGGGGACAGGGGAACTATGGCTACACCTTC. It specifies CASILGGQGNYGYTF.

The chain employs TRBV6-2 or TRBV6-3 and TRBJ2-7; 7 bases fit TRBD2. V was pared by 8 bases and J by 1 base, with 8 bases of the junction left unmatched. The CDR3 runs 14 residues. Germline-derived CDR1 and CDR2 are MNHEY and SVGEGT. For the CDR3, the DNA is TGTGCCAGCCGCCCTAGCGGACGATCCTACGAGCAGTACTTC. Its protein product is CASRPSGRSYEQYF.

The gene calls are TRBV3-1 (or the pseudogene TRBV3-2) and TRBJ2-7, with 7 bases that match TRBD1. CDR1 is LGHDT and CDR2 is YNNKEL in the germline V gene (reference sequence). This CDR3 has 16 residues. The junction had 10 bases not matched to a gene; V was cut back by 4 bases and J by 1 base. CDR3 in DNA: TGTGCCAGCAGCCCGGCAATGGCAGGGGGATCCTACGAGCAGTACTTC. Residues: CASSPAMAGGSYEQYF.

V gene TRBV19 combines with J gene TRBJ2-5; possibly TRBD2 for D (6 bases). The germline gives CDR1 LNHDA, CDR2 SQIVND (reference sequence). The CDR3 runs 13 residues. V lost 9 bases and J 1 base, leaving 12 bases between the germline ends. The CDR3, as DNA: TGTGCCAGCCGTCGGGACTTCCAAGAGACCCAGTACTTC. This codes for CASRRDFQETQYF.

This clone came up once. The chain has TRBV5-1 and TRBJ2-7, with 7 bases aligning to TRBD2. The CDR3 covers 15 residues. Germline CDR1 and CDR2: SGHRS and YFSETQ. V lost 0 bases to trimming and J lost 6 bases; unmatched junction nucleotides: 9. The DNA for the CDR3 is TGCGCCAGCAGCTTGGCAGCGGGATCCTGGAGCGAGCAGTACTTC. It is translated as CASSLAAGSWSEQYF. Drawing the rest from reference TRBV5-1 and TRBJ2-7, the complete variable domain is KAGVTQTPRYLIKTRGQQVTLSCSPISGHRSVSWYQQTPGQGLQFLFEYFSETQRNKGNFPGRFSGRQFSNSRSEMNVSTLELGDSALYLCASSLAAGSWSEQYFGPGTRLTVT.

The chain uses TRBV28 and TRBJ1-5; D possibly corresponds to TRBD1 (6 bases). V was pared by 1 base and J by 3 bases, with 10 bases between. This CDR3 comprises 15 residues. Per the germline V gene, CDR1 is MDHEN and CDR2 is SYDVKM. DNA of the CDR3: TGTGCCAGCAGTTTATCGACAGGCTACAATCAGCCCCAGCATTTT. It is translated as CASSLSTGYNQPQHF.

The genes are TRBV2 and TRBJ1-5; TRBD1 might be the D (6 bases). Germline CDR1 reads SNHLY; CDR2 reads FYNNEI. CDR3 size: 13 residues. V was clipped by 7 bases and J by 4 bases, with 11 bases between them. CDR3 in amino acids: CASKGTGNQPQHF. The CDR3 DNA is TGTGCCAGCAAGGGAACAGGGAATCAGCCCCAGCATTTT.

The chain has TRBV5-1 and TRBJ2-2; a possible D gene is TRBD2 (5 bases). Germline V gene data show CDR1 as SGHRS and CDR2 as YFSETQ. V was clipped by 3 bases and J by 6 bases, with 12 bases between them. This CDR3 comprises 14 residues. The CDR3 spells CASSSHEGSGELFF. CDR3 nucleotide sequence: TGCGCCAGCAGCTCCCACGAGGGCTCCGGGGAGCTGTTTTTT.

This chain connects TRBV28 to TRBJ2-1, with a weak D call TRBD2 (6 bases). V dropped 6 bases and J dropped 6 bases, with 15 bases sitting between them. This CDR3 comprises 14 residues. Germline values: CDR1 MDHEN, CDR2 SYDVKM. In DNA, the CDR3 is TGTGCCAGCAGGTGGGACTCCGCCACCAATGAGCAGTTCTTC. As protein: CASRWDSATNEQFF.

This chain links TRBV27 with TRBJ2-1; 7 nucleotides agree with TRBD1. Germline V gene lookup returns CDR1 MNHEY and CDR2 SMNVEV (reference sequence). J was trimmed by 10 bases and V by 5 bases; bases with no gene match: 8. The CDR3 totals 13 residues. CDR3 protein: CASSPDRVREQFF. DNA of the CDR3: TGTGCCAGCAGTCCAGACAGGGTGAGGGAGCAGTTCTTC.

J is TRBJ1-2 and V is TRBV6-2 or TRBV6-3; 9 nucleotides align to TRBD1. V lost 6 bases, J lost 8 bases, and 19 bases stayed unmatched. The germline V gene encodes CDR1 MNHEY and CDR2 SVGEGT. The CDR3 extends over 17 amino acids. CDR3 sequence (DNA): TGTGCCAGCAGCCGAGGGGACAGGGAGTTCCATTTGGGGGGCTACACCTTC. This encodes CASSRGDREFHLGGYTF.

This clone was observed a few times. This chain uses TRBV27 with TRBJ2-5; D might be TRBD1 (6 bases). From germline, CDR1 is MNHEY and CDR2 SMNVEV (reference sequence). This CDR3 has 13 amino acids. V lost 4 bases, J lost 4 bases, and 10 bases lay in between. The CDR3 DNA is TGTGCCAGCAGTTGGAAGGACAGAGAGACCCAGTACTTC. Amino acids: CASSWKDRETQYF.

This clone has a handful of counts. The chain is built from TRBV5-1 and TRBJ2-7, with 10 bases fitting TRBD1. CDR1 and CDR2 (germline): SGHRS, YFSETQ. J was trimmed by 4 bases and V by 2 bases; bases with no gene match: 6. There are 15 residues in the CDR3. In DNA form, the CDR3 reads TGCGCCAGCAGCTTCACCGGGACAGGGGCTTACGAGCAGTACTTC. Its protein is CASSFTGTGAYEQYF.

The rearrangement links TRBV28 to TRBJ1-3; TRBD1 matches 8 bases. Germline values: CDR1 MDHEN, CDR2 SYDVKM. The junction had 5 bases not matched to a gene; V was cut back by 7 bases and J by 0 bases. There are 15 residues in the CDR3. CDR3 coding DNA: TGTGCCAGCATTCCGGGACAGGTCTCTGGAAACACCATATATTTT. Its protein product is CASIPGQVSGNTIYF.

CDR3 residues: CASSERGGLDEQYF. The CDR3, as DNA: TGTGCCAGCAGTGAGCGGGGGGGGCTGGACGAGCAGTACTTC. The chain joins TRBV6-1 to TRBJ2-7; 9 nucleotides agree with TRBD2. CDR1 MNHNS and CDR2 SASEGT come from the germline V gene. This CDR3 contains 14 residues. After removal of 3 bases from V and 5 bases from J, the junction contained 5 bases not matched to a gene.